This TCR beta chain stems from a study of cytomegalovirus exposure and HLA in healthy donors. This CDR3 has 15 residues. V was clipped by 6 bases and J by 0 bases; unmatched bases: 8. Germline CDR1 ENHRY, CDR2 SYGVKD. The primer mix had 60 Vbeta and 13 Jbeta primers. TCRdb's copy holds only in-frame clones and misses some; the assay was immunoSEQ multiplex PCR. Here the sample spans approximately 110,000 clones, around 70% being singletons. The chain uses TRBV10-3 and TRBJ2-7; 7 bases are a match to TRBD1. The clonotype was recovered from a woman between 40 and 50 years old in good health and CMV-seropositive. The sequenced sample consisted of PBMCs. CDR3 DNA sequence: TGTGCCATCAGCCGACGGGACAGCTTCTCCTACGAGCAGTACTTC. It is translated as CAISRRDSFSYEQYF.